This TCR beta chain is from a study of T cells in Graves' hyperthyroidism and ophthalmopathy. Amplified TCR beta CDR3 regions came from RNA transcripts. Researchers ran a first-round RT-PCR on the TCR CDR3 using the HTBI primer set. TCRdb fed the multiplex PCR reads into MiXCR, producing one record per CDR3 protein. This sample has around 350,000 distinct CDR3 sequences, with 15% to 20% found just once. The CDR3 runs to 12 residues. Trimming shortened V by 0 bases and J by 11 bases, and 11 bases separated the two germline ends. CDR1 and CDR2 (germline): SQVTM, ANQGSEA. Material: blood. This TCR derives from a young woman with Graves' hyperthyroidism. J is TRBJ1-5 and V is TRBV29-1; D is ambiguous. The CDR3 DNA reads TGCAGCGTTGAAGATCTTGGGCGGTCCCAGCATTTT. This encodes CSVEDLGRSQHF.